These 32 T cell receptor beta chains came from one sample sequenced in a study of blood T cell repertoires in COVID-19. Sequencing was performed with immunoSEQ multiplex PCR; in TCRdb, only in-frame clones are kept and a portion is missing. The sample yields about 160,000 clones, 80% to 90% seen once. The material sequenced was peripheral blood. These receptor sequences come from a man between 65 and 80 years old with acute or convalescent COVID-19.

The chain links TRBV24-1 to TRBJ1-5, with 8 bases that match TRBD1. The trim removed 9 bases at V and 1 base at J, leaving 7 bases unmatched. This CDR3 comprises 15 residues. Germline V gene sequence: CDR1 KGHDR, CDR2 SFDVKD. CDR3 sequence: CATGGNRGSNQPQHF. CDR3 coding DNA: TGTGCCACCGGGGGAAACAGGGGGAGCAATCAGCCCCAGCATTTT.

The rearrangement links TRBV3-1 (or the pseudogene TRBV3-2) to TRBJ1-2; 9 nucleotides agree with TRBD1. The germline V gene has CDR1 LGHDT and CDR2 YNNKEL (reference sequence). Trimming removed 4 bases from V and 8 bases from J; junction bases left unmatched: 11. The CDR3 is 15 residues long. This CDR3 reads CASSRVQGAPIGYTF. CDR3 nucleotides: TGTGCCAGCAGCCGGGTACAGGGGGCGCCGATCGGCTACACCTTC.

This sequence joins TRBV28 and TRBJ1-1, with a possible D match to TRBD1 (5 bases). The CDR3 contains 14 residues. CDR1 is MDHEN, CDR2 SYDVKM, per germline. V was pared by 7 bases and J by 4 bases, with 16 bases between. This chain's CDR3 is CASTTRGGSTEAFF. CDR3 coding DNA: TGTGCCAGCACCACCCGGGGGGGGAGCACTGAAGCTTTCTTT.

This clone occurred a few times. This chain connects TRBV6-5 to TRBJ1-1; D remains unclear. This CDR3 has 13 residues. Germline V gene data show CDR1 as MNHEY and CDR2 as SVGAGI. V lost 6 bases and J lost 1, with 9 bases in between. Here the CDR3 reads CASSHGRNTEAFF. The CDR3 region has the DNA TGTGCCAGCAGCCACGGGAGGAACACTGAAGCTTTCTTT.

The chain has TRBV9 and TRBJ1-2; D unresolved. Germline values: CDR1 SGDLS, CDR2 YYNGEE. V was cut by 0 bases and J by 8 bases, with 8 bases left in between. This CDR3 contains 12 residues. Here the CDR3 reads CASSVDPGGYTF. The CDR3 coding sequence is TGTGCCAGCAGCGTAGACCCGGGGGGCTACACCTTC.

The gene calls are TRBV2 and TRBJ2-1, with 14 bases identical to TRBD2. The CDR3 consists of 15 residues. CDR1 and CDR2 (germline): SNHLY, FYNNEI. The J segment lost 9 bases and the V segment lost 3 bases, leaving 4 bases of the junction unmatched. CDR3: CASSEGLAGVGEQFF. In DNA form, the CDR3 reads TGTGCCAGCAGTGAGGGACTAGCGGGAGTCGGTGAGCAGTTCTTC.

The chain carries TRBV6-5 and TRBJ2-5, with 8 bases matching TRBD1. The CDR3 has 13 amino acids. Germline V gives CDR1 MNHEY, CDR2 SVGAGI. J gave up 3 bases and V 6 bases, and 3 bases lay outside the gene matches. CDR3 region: CASRRGQEETQYF. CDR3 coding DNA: TGTGCCAGCAGGAGGGGACAGGAAGAGACCCAGTACTTC.

CDR3 residues: CASSASGSTDTQYF. In DNA form, the CDR3 reads TGTGCCAGCAGCGCTAGCGGGAGCACAGATACGCAGTATTTT. The chain is built from TRBV11-2 and TRBJ2-3, with 8 bases fitting TRBD2. Per germline, CDR1 SGHAT and CDR2 FQNNGV. This CDR3 region has 14 residues. V was pared by 5 bases and J by 0 bases, with 1 base of the junction left unmatched.

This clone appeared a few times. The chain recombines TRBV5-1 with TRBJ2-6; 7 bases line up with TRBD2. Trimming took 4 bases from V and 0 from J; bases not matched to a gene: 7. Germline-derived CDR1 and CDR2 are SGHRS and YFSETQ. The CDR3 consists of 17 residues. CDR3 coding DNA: TGCGCCAGCAGCCCAAGGGAGGGTATCTCTGGGGCCAACGTCCTGACTTTC. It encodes CASSPREGISGANVLTF.

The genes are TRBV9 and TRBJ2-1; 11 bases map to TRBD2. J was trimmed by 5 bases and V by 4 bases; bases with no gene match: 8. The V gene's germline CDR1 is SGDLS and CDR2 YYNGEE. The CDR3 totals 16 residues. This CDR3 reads CASSLSLAGGNNEQFF. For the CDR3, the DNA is TGTGCCAGCAGCCTTTCCCTAGCGGGAGGTAACAATGAGCAGTTCTTC.

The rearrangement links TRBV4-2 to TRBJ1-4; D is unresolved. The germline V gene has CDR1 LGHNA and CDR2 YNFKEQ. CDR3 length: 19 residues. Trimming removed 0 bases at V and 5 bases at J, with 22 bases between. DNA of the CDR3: TGTGCCAGCAGCCAAGATGGACCGGACTTACTAAGAGGGAATGAAAAACTGTTTTTT. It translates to CASSQDGPDLLRGNEKLFF.

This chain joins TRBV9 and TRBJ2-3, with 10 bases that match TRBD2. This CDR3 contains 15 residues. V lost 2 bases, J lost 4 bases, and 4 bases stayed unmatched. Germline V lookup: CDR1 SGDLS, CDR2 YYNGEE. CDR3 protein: CASSVSSGSADTQYF. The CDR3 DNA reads TGTGCCAGCAGCGTTTCTAGCGGGAGTGCAGATACGCAGTATTTT.

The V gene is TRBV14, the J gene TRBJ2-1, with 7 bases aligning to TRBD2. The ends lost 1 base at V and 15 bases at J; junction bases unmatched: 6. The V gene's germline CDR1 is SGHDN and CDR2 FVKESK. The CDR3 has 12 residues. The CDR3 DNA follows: TGTGCCAGCAGCCAAGTTCGGGAGGTCCCGTTCTTC. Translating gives CASSQVREVPFF.

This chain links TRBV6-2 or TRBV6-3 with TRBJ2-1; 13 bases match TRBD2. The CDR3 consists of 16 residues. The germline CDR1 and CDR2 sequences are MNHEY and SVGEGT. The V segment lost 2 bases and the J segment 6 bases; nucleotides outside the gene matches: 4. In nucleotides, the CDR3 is TGTGCCAGCAGTTACGGGGGACTAGCGGGAACCAATGAGCAGTTCTTC. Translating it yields CASSYGGLAGTNEQFF.

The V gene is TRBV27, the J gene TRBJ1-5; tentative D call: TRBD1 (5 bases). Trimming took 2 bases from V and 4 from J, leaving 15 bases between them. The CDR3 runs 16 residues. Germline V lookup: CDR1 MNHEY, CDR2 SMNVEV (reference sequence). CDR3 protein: CASSLSRAGLNQPQHF. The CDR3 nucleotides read TGTGCCAGCAGTTTAAGTAGGGCAGGGCTTAATCAGCCCCAGCATTTT.

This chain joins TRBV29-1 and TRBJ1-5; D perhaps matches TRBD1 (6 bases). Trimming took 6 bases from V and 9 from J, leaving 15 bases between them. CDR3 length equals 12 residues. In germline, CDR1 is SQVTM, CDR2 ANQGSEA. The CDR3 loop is CSVGGAKGPQHF. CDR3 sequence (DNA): TGCAGCGTGGGGGGGGCGAAGGGGCCCCAGCATTTT.

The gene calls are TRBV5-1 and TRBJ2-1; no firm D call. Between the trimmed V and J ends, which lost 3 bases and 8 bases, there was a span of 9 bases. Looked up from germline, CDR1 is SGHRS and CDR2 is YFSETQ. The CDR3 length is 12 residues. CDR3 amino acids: CASSSDLDEQFF. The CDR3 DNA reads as TGCGCCAGCAGCTCCGACTTAGATGAGCAGTTCTTC.

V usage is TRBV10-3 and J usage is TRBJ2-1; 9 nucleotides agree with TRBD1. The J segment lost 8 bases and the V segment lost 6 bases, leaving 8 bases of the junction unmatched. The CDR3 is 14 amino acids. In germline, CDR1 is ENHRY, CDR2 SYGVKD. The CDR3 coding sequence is TGTGCCATCAGGGGGGGGACAGGGACCGATGAGCAGTTCTTC. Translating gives CAIRGGTGTDEQFF.

The CDR3 spells CASRTGQGTSPLHF. The DNA of the CDR3 is TGTGCCAGCAGGACGGGTCAGGGAACTTCACCCCTCCACTTT. The chain recombines TRBV6-5 with TRBJ1-6, with TRBD1 as a possible D gene (5 bases). Per the germline V gene, CDR1 is MNHEY and CDR2 is SVGAGI. The CDR3 has 14 residues. V shed 6 bases and J shed 9 bases, with 15 bases lying between them.

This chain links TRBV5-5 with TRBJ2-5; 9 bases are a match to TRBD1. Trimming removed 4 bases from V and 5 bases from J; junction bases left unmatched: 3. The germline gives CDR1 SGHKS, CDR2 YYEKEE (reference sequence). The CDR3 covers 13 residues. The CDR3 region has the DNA TGTGCCAGCAGCCAGACAGGGGGGGAGACCCAGTACTTC. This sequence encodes CASSQTGGETQYF.

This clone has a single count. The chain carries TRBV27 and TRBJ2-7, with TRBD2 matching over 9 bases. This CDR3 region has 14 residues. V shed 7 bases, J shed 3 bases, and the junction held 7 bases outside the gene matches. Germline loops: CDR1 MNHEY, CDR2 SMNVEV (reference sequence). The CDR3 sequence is CASNTRAGGYEQYF. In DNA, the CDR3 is TGTGCCAGCAATACCAGAGCGGGAGGCTACGAGCAGTACTTC.

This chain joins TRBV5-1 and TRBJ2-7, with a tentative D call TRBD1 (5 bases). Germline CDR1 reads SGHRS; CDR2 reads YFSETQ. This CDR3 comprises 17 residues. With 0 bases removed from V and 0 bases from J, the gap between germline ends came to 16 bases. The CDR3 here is CASSLAGRAGNSYEQYF. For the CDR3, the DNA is TGCGCCAGCAGCTTGGCCGGTCGGGCAGGGAACTCCTACGAGCAGTACTTC. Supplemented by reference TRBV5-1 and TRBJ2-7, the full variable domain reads KAGVTQTPRYLIKTRGQQVTLSCSPISGHRSVSWYQQTPGQGLQFLFEYFSETQRNKGNFPGRFSGRQFSNSRSEMNVSTLELGDSALYLCASSLAGRAGNSYEQYFGPGTRLTVT.

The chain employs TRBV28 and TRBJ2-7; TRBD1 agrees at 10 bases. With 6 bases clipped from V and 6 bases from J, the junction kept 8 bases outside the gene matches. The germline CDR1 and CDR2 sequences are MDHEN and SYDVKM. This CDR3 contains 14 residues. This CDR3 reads CASSERQGASEQYF. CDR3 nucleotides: TGTGCCAGCAGCGAAAGACAGGGGGCTAGCGAGCAGTACTTC.

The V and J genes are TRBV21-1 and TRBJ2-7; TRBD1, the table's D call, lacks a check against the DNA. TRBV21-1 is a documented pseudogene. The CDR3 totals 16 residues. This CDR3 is CASRNSSGDSLNLEYF. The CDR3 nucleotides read TGTGCCAGCAGAAATTCAAGTGGGGACAGCCTTAACCTTGAGTACTTC.

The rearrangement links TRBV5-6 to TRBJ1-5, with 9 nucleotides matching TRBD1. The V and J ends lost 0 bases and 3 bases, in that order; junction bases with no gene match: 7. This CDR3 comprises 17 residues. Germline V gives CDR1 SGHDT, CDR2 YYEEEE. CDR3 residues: CASSLAGQGSYNQPQHF. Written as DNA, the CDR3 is TGTGCCAGCAGCTTGGCGGGACAGGGCTCTTACAATCAGCCCCAGCATTTT.

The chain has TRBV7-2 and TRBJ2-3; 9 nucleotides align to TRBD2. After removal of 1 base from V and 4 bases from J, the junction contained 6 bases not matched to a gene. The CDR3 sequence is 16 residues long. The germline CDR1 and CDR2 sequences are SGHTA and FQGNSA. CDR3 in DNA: TGTGCCAGCAGCTTAGGACTAGCGGTAGGACCAGATACGCAGTATTTT. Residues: CASSLGLAVGPDTQYF. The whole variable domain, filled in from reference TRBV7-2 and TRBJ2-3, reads GAGVSQSPSNKVTEKGKDVELRCDPISGHTALYWYRQSLGQGLEFLIYFQGNSAPDKSGLPSDRFSAERTGGSVSTLTIQRTQQEDSAVYLCASSLGLAVGPDTQYFGPGTRLTVL.

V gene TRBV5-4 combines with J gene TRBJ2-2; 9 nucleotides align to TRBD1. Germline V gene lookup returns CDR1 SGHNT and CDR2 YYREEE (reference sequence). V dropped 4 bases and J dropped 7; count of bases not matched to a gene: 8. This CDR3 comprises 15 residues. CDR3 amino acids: CASSPRTGVVGELFF. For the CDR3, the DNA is TGTGCCAGCAGCCCACGGACAGGGGTGGTCGGGGAGCTGTTTTTT.

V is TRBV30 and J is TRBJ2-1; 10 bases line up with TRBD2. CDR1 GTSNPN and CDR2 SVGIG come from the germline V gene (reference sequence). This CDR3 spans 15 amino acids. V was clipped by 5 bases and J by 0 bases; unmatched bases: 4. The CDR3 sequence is CAWGLADRSYNEQFF. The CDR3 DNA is TGTGCCTGGGGACTAGCGGACCGCTCCTACAATGAGCAGTTCTTC.

In DNA, the CDR3 is TGTGCCAGCAGCCCGATCGCCGGGACAGGGGGCATCATTCAGTACTTC. Translated, it gives CASSPIAGTGGIIQYF. The chain links TRBV7-2 to TRBJ2-4; TRBD1 matches at 12 bases. Germline-derived CDR1 and CDR2 are SGHTA and FQGNSA. The CDR3 loop spans 16 amino acids. Losses at the gene ends were 5 bases for V and 9 bases for J; bases not matched to a gene: 11.

CDR3 in amino acids: CASSLYYRGRDNEQFF. Written as DNA, the CDR3 is TGTGCCAGCAGTTTATACTACAGGGGGCGGGACAATGAGCAGTTCTTC. The rearrangement joins TRBV28 to TRBJ2-1; TRBD1 matches 9 bases. This CDR3 is built from 16 residues. Trimming at V came to 1 base and at J to 5 bases, leaving 6 bases not matched to a gene. Germline CDR1 and CDR2: MDHEN and SYDVKM.

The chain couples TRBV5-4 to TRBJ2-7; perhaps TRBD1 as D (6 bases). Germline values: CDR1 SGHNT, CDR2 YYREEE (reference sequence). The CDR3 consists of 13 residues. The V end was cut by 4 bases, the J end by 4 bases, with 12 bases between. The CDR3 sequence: CASSIQGQYEQYF. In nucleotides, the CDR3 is TGTGCCAGCAGCATACAGGGACAATACGAGCAGTACTTC.

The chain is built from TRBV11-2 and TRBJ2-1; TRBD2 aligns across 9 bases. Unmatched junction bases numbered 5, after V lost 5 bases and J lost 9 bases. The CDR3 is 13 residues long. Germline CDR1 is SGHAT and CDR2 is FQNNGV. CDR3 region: CASSPSTSGEQFF. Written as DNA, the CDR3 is TGTGCCAGCAGCCCCTCGACTAGCGGTGAGCAGTTCTTC.